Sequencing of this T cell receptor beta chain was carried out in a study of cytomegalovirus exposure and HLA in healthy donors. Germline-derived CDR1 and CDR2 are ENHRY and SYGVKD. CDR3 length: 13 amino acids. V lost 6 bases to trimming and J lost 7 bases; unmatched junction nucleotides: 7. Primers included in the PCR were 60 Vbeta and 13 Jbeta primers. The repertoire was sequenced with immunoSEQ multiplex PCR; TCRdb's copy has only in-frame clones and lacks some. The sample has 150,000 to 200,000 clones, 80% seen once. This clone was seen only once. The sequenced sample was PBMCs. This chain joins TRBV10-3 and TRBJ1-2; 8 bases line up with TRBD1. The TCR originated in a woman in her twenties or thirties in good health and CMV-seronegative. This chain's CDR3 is CAISHGQGSGYTF. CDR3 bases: TGTGCCATCAGCCATGGACAGGGTAGTGGCTACACCTTC.